The present T cell receptor beta chain was sequenced within a study of shared clonotypes between healthy human individuals. Study information: Each donor had three CD4 naive, three CD4 memory, two CD8 naive and one CD8 memory plate.

The V gene lost 1 base and the J gene lost 2 bases, with 6 bases spanning the gap. This CDR3 has 13 residues. Germline assignment: CDR1 SGHRS and CDR2 YFSETQ. Points on this clone: Its antigen is not known. The same CDR3 is also encoded by other DNA sequences in this sample.

Donors included only healthy HIV-negative adults lacking recent acute infections or vaccinations. The CD4+ fraction was divided into a CD45RA+ naive subset and a CD45RA-negative memory subset. Libraries were prepared by immunoSEQ multiplex PCR; TCRdb keeps only in-frame clonotypes and omits some of them. This table has about 960,000 clones, less than 85% appearing once. General study points: Around 5% was the fraction of naive CD4 clonotypes found shared across a few donors.

This clonotype was sampled from a man aged 18 to 29 in good health. J is TRBJ1-2 and V is TRBV5-1, with D uncertain. Source material: memory CD4+ T cells sorted from blood. The subset is: CD45RA-negative fraction. CDR3 bases: TGCGCCAGCAGCTTGAACGGAAACTATGGCTACACCTTC. Its translation is CASSLNGNYGYTF.